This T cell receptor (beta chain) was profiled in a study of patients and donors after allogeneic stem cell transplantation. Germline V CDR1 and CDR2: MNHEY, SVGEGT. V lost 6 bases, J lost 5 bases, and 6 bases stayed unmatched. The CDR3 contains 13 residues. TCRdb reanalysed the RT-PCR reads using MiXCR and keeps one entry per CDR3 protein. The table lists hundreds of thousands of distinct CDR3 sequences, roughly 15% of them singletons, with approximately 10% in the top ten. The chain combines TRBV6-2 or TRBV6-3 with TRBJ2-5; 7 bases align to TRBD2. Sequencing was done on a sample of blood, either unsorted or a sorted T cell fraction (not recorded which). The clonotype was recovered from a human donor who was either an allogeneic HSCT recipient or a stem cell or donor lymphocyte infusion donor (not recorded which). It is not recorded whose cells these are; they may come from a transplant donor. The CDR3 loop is CASSPATSETQYF. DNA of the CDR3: TGTGCCAGCAGCCCCGCGACTAGCGAGACCCAGTACTTC.